The next 20 T cell receptor beta chains were all read from a single sample in a study of cytomegalovirus exposure and HLA in healthy donors. This PCR relied on a set of 60 Vbeta primers and 13 Jbeta primers. Repertoires were generated with immunoSEQ multiplex PCR, while TCRdb's copy carries only in-frame clones and drops some. In the table there are around 190,000 clones, about 80% of which are singletons. Sequenced: PBMCs. The receptors were gathered from a woman aged 25-40 years in good health and CMV-seronegative.

The V call is TRBV13, the J call TRBJ2-3; 9 bases are a match to TRBD2. J lost 8 bases, V lost 0 bases, and 9 bases had no gene match. The CDR3 is 16 amino acids. Germline V gene lookup returns CDR1 PRHDT and CDR2 FYEKMQ (reference sequence). Here the CDR3 DNA reads TGTGCCAGCAGCTTAGGAGCGGGGGGCCACCCAGGTACGCAGTATTTT. Protein product: CASSLGAGGHPGTQYF.

The chain is built from TRBV5-6 and TRBJ1-2, with D perhaps matching TRBD1 (5 bases). Germline V gives CDR1 SGHDT, CDR2 YYEEEE. This CDR3 spans 15 amino acids. Trimming removed 0 bases at V and 3 bases at J, with 12 bases between. The CDR3 DNA is TGTGCCAGCAGCTTGGTGGGGCGGTTGGACTATGGCTACACCTTC. Translated, it gives CASSLVGRLDYGYTF.

In the case of this clone: A junction end diverges from the germline sequence, so it may reflect a read error. CDR3 DNA sequence: TGTGCCACCAGCAGAGATAGCGGTCTCCATGGCTACCCCTTC. This gives the protein CATSRDSGLHGYPF. The V and J genes are TRBV15 and TRBJ1-2; D is uncertain. Germline CDR1 is LNHNV and CDR2 is YYDKDF (reference sequence). CDR3 size: 14 residues.

The chain joins TRBV5-4 to TRBJ2-2; 7 nucleotides match TRBD2. The CDR3 totals 15 residues. Germline V gives CDR1 SGHNT, CDR2 YYREEE (reference sequence). Trimming took 2 bases from V and 10 from J; bases not matched to a gene: 11. The CDR3 sequence: CASSLRERGLSELFF. CDR3 nucleotides: TGTGCCAGCAGCTTACGGGAGCGGGGCCTCTCGGAGCTGTTTTTT.

The chain recombines TRBV9 with TRBJ2-3; 11 nucleotides agree with TRBD2. Trimming cost V 3 bases and J 6 bases; bases outside gene matches: 12. Germline CDR1 is SGDLS and CDR2 is YYNGEE. This CDR3 spans 17 amino acids. The CDR3 bases are TGTGCCAGCAGCGGAAAGGGACTAGCGGTGGGGCGGGATACGCAGTATTTT. Translation gives CASSGKGLAVGRDTQYF. Supplemented by reference TRBV9 and TRBJ2-3, the full variable domain reads DSGVTQTPKHLITATGQRVTLRCSPRSGDLSVYWYQQSLDQGLQFLIQYYNGEERAKGNILERFSAQQFPDLHSELNLSSLELGDSALYFCASSGKGLAVGRDTQYFGPGTRLTVL.

The chain carries TRBV11-3 and TRBJ2-1; 11 nucleotides line up with TRBD1. This CDR3 contains 15 residues. CDR1 and CDR2 (germline): SGHNT, YENEEA. With V trimmed by 5 bases and J by 5 bases, 5 bases remained unmatched. CDR3 nucleotides: TGTGCCAGCAGCCCGGGACAGGGGGAGGACAATGAGCAGTTCTTC. Its protein product is CASSPGQGEDNEQFF.

The J gene is TRBJ2-7, the V gene TRBV6-1; TRBD2 matches 10 bases. There are 14 residues in the CDR3. J gave up 4 bases and V 6 bases, and 6 bases lay outside the gene matches. Germline CDR1 is MNHNS and CDR2 is SASEGT. CDR3 region: CASSSGGAWYEQYF. DNA of the CDR3: TGTGCCAGCAGCAGCGGGGGGGCCTGGTACGAGCAGTACTTC.

J is TRBJ2-3 and V is TRBV7-2, with 8 bases that match TRBD2. CDR1 and CDR2 (germline): SGHTA, FQGNSA. This CDR3 is 14 amino acids long. V shed 4 bases, J shed 7 bases, and the junction held 7 bases outside the gene matches. As DNA, the CDR3 is TGTGCCAGCAGCTCCGGGACTAGGTTTAATACGCAGTATTTT. Encoded protein: CASSSGTRFNTQYF.

This clone was seen more than once but under ten times. The CDR3 DNA reads as TGTGCCAGCAGAGCCGGGACAGGGGTTCAGCCCCAGCATTTT. Encoded protein: CASRAGTGVQPQHF. The rearrangement links TRBV2 to TRBJ1-5; the match to TRBD1 covers 10 bases. The CDR3 loop spans 14 amino acids. Germline V gene sequence: CDR1 SNHLY, CDR2 FYNNEI. The junction had 5 bases not matched to a gene; V was cut back by 6 bases and J by 6 bases. Combining the CDR3 with reference TRBV2 and TRBJ1-5 gives the whole variable domain EPEVTQTPSHQVTQMGQEVILRCVPISNHLYFYWYRQILGQKVEFLVSFYNNEISEKSEIFDDQFSVERPDGSNFTLKIRSTKLEDSAMYFCASRAGTGVQPQHFGDGTRLSIL.

This chain links TRBV30 with TRBJ1-5; D is possibly TRBD1 (5 bases). The V gene lost 1 base and the J gene lost 5 bases, with 15 bases spanning the gap. In germline, CDR1 is GTSNPN, CDR2 SVGIG (reference sequence). The length of the CDR3 is 15 residues. As DNA, the CDR3 is TGTGCCTGGAGTGCGGGTGCAGGGATCTATCAGCCCCAGCATTTT. Translation: CAWSAGAGIYQPQHF.

This clone appeared a single time. The chain recombines TRBV30 with TRBJ1-3; possible D gene TRBD1, 6 bases. Looked up from germline, CDR1 is GTSNPN and CDR2 is SVGIG (reference sequence). This CDR3 is 13 amino acids long. V gave up 4 bases and J gave up 4 bases, with 11 bases separating them. CDR3 residues: CAWKHRAGNTIYF. CDR3 in DNA: TGTGCCTGGAAGCACAGGGCCGGAAACACCATATATTTT.

The V gene is TRBV29-1, the J gene TRBJ2-7; unclear D gene. The CDR3 is 13 residues long. Trimming cost V 1 base and J 1 base, with 8 bases left between them. Germline assignment: CDR1 SQVTM and CDR2 ANQGSEA. The CDR3 nucleotides read TGCAGCGTTGAAGCGGGTACTTCCTACGAGCAGTACTTC. Translated, it gives CSVEAGTSYEQYF.

This clone occurred once. The V gene is TRBV6-1, the J gene TRBJ2-1; 7 positions agree with TRBD1. The germline gives CDR1 MNHNS, CDR2 SASEGT. This CDR3 is 15 amino acids long. The V segment lost 4 bases and the J segment 3 bases; nucleotides outside the gene matches: 6. The CDR3 region is CASSADRPIYNEQFF. In DNA form, the CDR3 reads TGTGCCAGCAGTGCGGACAGGCCCATCTACAATGAGCAGTTCTTC.

There are a few counts of this clone. This sequence joins TRBV6-5 and TRBJ1-2; D is perhaps TRBD1 (6 bases). The CDR3 runs to 13 residues. Trimming cost V 5 bases and J 5 bases, with 12 bases left between them. The germline V gene has CDR1 MNHEY and CDR2 SVGAGI. The CDR3 coding sequence is TGTGCCAGCAGTGAACTACAGGGATATGGCTACACCTTC. Protein sequence: CASSELQGYGYTF.

This sequence joins TRBV12-5 and TRBJ2-3; TRBD2 might be the D (6 bases). V shed 5 bases and J shed 6 bases, with 9 bases lying between them. Germline V lookup: CDR1 LGHNT, CDR2 FRNRAP. The length of the CDR3 is 12 residues. CDR3 DNA sequence: TGTGCTAGTGGTCCCGGAGGGGATACGCAGTATTTT. Its translation is CASGPGGDTQYF.

V and J are TRBV9 and TRBJ2-3; D is uncertain. This CDR3 is built from 14 residues. The germline gives CDR1 SGDLS, CDR2 YYNGEE. Deletions cut 1 base from V and 0 bases from J, with 6 bases between. As DNA, the CDR3 is TGTGCCAGCAGCGTAATCACAAGCACAGATACGCAGTATTTT. It encodes CASSVITSTDTQYF.

The CDR3 nucleotides are TGTGCCAGCAGCTTTCTAGCGGGAGGGGTAGATACGCAGTATTTT. Its protein product is CASSFLAGGVDTQYF. This chain connects TRBV11-2 to TRBJ2-3, with 12 nucleotides matching TRBD2. Germline values: CDR1 SGHAT, CDR2 FQNNGV. The trim removed 3 bases at V and 5 bases at J, leaving 3 bases unmatched. This CDR3 is 15 amino acids long.

This clone showed up just once. This chain connects TRBV28 to TRBJ2-3; tentative D call: TRBD1 (5 bases). The CDR3 runs to 17 residues. Trimming pared 8 bases from V and 3 bases from J, leaving 24 bases between. The germline V gene has CDR1 MDHEN and CDR2 SYDVKM. In DNA, the CDR3 is TGTGCCAGCTTTCGCAGTCTGAAGGAGACAGCAACAGATACGCAGTATTTT. This translates into CASFRSLKETATDTQYF.

The rearrangement uses TRBV25-1 and TRBJ1-1; 11 bases agree with TRBD1. Germline CDR1 MGHDK, CDR2 SYGVNS. CDR3 length: 16 residues. The J segment lost 8 bases and the V segment lost 4 bases, leaving 12 bases of the junction unmatched. CDR3 bases: TGTGCCAGCAGTGGGGGGACAGGGGGTTTAGGGCTGGAAGCTTTCTTT. Its translation is CASSGGTGGLGLEAFF.

V is TRBV19 and J is TRBJ2-7, with 8 positions matching TRBD2. The germline gives CDR1 LNHDA, CDR2 SQIVND (reference sequence). There are 14 residues in the CDR3. Trimming took 5 bases from V and 6 from J; bases not matched to a gene: 9. CDR3 in amino acids: CASSEQAGVPEQYF. For the CDR3, the DNA is TGTGCCAGTAGTGAGCAAGCGGGAGTACCCGAGCAGTACTTC.